This passage covers 2 T cell receptor beta chains from one sample sequenced in a study of cytomegalovirus exposure and HLA in healthy donors. Both 60 Vbeta primers and 13 Jbeta primers went into the PCR. Profiling relied on immunoSEQ multiplex PCR, and the TCRdb table lists in-frame clones only, not all of them. The table shows 150,000 to 200,000 clones, with more than 65% occurring only once. Sequenced material: PBMCs. These receptors were taken from a man between 25 and 39 years old in good health and CMV-seronegative.

The rearrangement links TRBV4-2 to TRBJ2-1, with TRBD2 matching over 8 bases. Germline V CDR1 and CDR2: LGHNA, YNFKEQ. CDR3 length: 14 amino acids. The ends lost 1 base at V and 5 bases at J; junction bases unmatched: 1. The CDR3 region is CASSQAGLDNEQFF. DNA for the CDR3: TGTGCCAGCAGCCAAGCGGGACTAGACAATGAGCAGTTCTTC.

The chain couples TRBV7-6 to TRBJ2-5, with 7 bases lining up with TRBD2. CDR3 length: 16 residues. Per the germline V gene, CDR1 is SGHVS and CDR2 is FNYEAQ. J gave up 2 bases and V 3 bases, and 9 bases lay outside the gene matches. The CDR3 DNA sequence: TGTGCCAGCAGCTTTCTTGCTAGCGGCTTTCAAGAGACCCAGTACTTC. It yields the protein CASSFLASGFQETQYF.